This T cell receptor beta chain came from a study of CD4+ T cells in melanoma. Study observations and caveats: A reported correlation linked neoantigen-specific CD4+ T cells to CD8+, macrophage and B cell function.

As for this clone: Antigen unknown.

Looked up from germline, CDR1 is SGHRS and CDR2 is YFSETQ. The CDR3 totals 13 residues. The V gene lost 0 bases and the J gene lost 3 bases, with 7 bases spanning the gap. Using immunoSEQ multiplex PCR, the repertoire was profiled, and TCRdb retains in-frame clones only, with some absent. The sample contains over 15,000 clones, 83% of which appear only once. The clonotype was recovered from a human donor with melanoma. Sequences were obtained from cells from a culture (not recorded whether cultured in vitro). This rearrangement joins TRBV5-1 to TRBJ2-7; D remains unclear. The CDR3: CASSLGQNYEQYF. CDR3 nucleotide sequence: TGCGCCAGCAGCTTGGGTCAGAACTACGAGCAGTACTTC.